This is a list of T cell receptor beta chains from one sample in a study of somatic mutations in cytotoxic T cells in rheumatoid arthritis. This table comes from immunoSEQ multiplex PCR, and its TCRdb copy is limited to in-frame clones, with some not included. Of 25,000 to 30,000 clones in the sample, around 87% were seen once. Sequencing used CD8+ T cells sorted from blood. These receptors originate from an adult with rheumatoid arthritis. The CDR3 runs from the conserved cysteine through the conserved F or W. Fields, in order: D gene, clone size, J gene, V gene, CDR3 protein, CDR3 DNA. A D gene is named only where the DNA matches it firmly. Size values are once, few and many counts, or a class for expanded clones, and some rows have none.

TRBD2 once TRBJ2-7 TRBV9 CASSVGLAGTYEQYF TGTGCCAGCAGCGTGGGACTAGCGGGGACCTACGAGCAGTACTTC
. . TRBJ2-6 TRBV15 CATSRSGANVLTF TGTGCCACCAGCAGAAGTGGGGCCAACGTCCTGACTTTC
. once TRBJ2-1 TRBV9 CASSVDAAVSSYNEQFF TGTGCCAGCAGCGTAGATGCGGCAGTCAGCTCCTACAATGAGCAGTTCTTC
. . TRBJ2-1 TRBV7-6 CASSSRDSVDEQFF TGTGCCAGCAGCTCTAGGGACTCCGTGGATGAGCAGTTCTTC
TRBD1 . TRBJ2-5 TRBV25-1 CASSDSSRGPYIETQYF TGTGCCAGCAGTGATTCTAGCAGGGGGCCGTACATCGAGACCCAGTACTTC
TRBD2 . TRBJ2-1 TRBV27 CASRPAGLNNEQFF TGTGCCAGCAGACCAGCGGGACTAAACAATGAGCAGTTCTTC
. . TRBJ1-3 TRBV4-1 CASSQDLVVIGNTIYF TGCGCCAGCAGCCAAGATCTCGTAGTGATTGGAAACACCATATATTTT
. . TRBJ2-7 TRBV28 CASRRTWGTYEQYF TGTGCCAGCAGGAGAACATGGGGTACCTACGAGCAGTACTTC
. few TRBJ2-1 TRBV6-1 CASSETETSAQFF TGTGCCAGCAGTGAAACGGAGACTAGTGCGCAGTTCTTC
. . TRBJ2-7 TRBV29-1 CSVEKTGSYEQYF TGCAGCGTTGAAAAAACTGGGAGTTACGAGCAGTACTTC
TRBD1 . TRBJ2-7 TRBV27 CASSLFGTGGDEQYF TGTGCCAGCAGTTTATTTGGGACAGGGGGCGACGAGCAGTACTTC
. . TRBJ1-2 TRBV19 CASSILDLNSYGYTF TGTGCCAGTAGTATCTTGGACTTAAACTCCTATGGCTACACCTTC